The 8 T cell receptor beta chains listed next were all sequenced from one sample in a study of OX40 agonist ivuxolimab in advanced cancers. Some clones are missing from TCRdb's copy, which holds only in-frame ones; the method was immunoSEQ multiplex PCR. The data show around 84,000 clones, around 92% seen once. Sequenced material: CD4+ or CD8+ T cells sorted from blood, taken in a trial of the OX40 agonist ivuxolimab. These receptors were collected from an adult with an advanced solid tumor such as melanoma, head and neck, liver or kidney cancer.

The J gene is TRBJ2-3, the V gene TRBV7-9; D possibly corresponds to TRBD1 (5 bases). The germline V and J ends were trimmed by 4 bases and 1 base, with 12 bases remaining between them. This CDR3 region has 15 residues. The V gene's germline CDR1 is SEHNR and CDR2 FQNEAQ (reference sequence). The CDR3 protein is CASSSREFGTDTQYF. DNA for the CDR3: TGTGCCAGCAGCTCCAGGGAATTTGGCACAGATACGCAGTATTTT.

The V call is TRBV6-6, the J call TRBJ2-7, with D possibly being TRBD1 (7 bases). Trimming removed 5 bases at V and 5 bases at J, with 13 bases between. Per germline, CDR1 MNHNY and CDR2 SVGAGI (reference sequence). The CDR3 length is 13 residues. The CDR3 region has the DNA TGTGCCAGCAGTGGGGGGACAGTGAACGAGCAGTACTTC. It specifies CASSGGTVNEQYF.

The V call is TRBV2, the J call TRBJ2-7; 12 bases line up with TRBD2. The length of the CDR3 is 15 residues. J gave up 4 bases and V 6 bases, and 7 bases lay outside the gene matches. In germline, CDR1 is SNHLY, CDR2 FYNNEI. DNA of the CDR3: TGTGCCAGCAGACTGACTAGCGGGAGAATTTACGAGCAGTACTTC. It translates to CASRLTSGRIYEQYF.

The gene calls are TRBV5-1 and TRBJ2-3; 10 bases are shared with TRBD2. Germline trimming cut 4 bases from V and 3 bases from J; bases unmatched to any gene: 11. This CDR3 is built from 17 residues. Germline V lookup: CDR1 SGHRS, CDR2 YFSETQ. CDR3 DNA: TGCGCCAGCAGCCCAACTAAGACTAGCGGGCAAACAGATACGCAGTATTTT. The encoded protein is CASSPTKTSGQTDTQYF.

The CDR3 is CASSSRLAGESDTQYF. DNA of the CDR3: TGTGCCAGCAGCTCCCGACTAGCGGGAGAGTCAGATACGCAGTATTTT. This sequence joins TRBV7-2 and TRBJ2-3, with 12 positions matching TRBD2. Germline values: CDR1 SGHTA, CDR2 FQGNSA. This CDR3 spans 16 amino acids. V shed 4 bases, J shed 4 bases, and the junction held 6 bases outside the gene matches. The whole variable domain, remainder taken from reference TRBV7-2 and TRBJ2-3, is GAGVSQSPSNKVTEKGKDVELRCDPISGHTALYWYRQSLGQGLEFLIYFQGNSAPDKSGLPSDRFSAERTGGSVSTLTIQRTQQEDSAVYLCASSSRLAGESDTQYFGPGTRLTVL.

The V call is TRBV6-5, the J call TRBJ2-5, with D possibly matching TRBD1 (6 bases). Trimming stripped 2 bases from V and 4 bases from J, with 14 bases between. The germline V gene encodes CDR1 MNHEY and CDR2 SVGAGI. The length of the CDR3 is 15 residues. In DNA form, the CDR3 reads TGTGCCAGCAGTTACGCGGGTCAGGGGACAGAGACCCAGTACTTC. Protein sequence: CASSYAGQGTETQYF.

This clone was counted between two and nine times. V is TRBV2 and J is TRBJ1-1, with D unclear. Trimming removed 7 bases from V and 0 bases from J, with 15 bases in between. CDR3 length equals 15 residues. Germline V gene data show CDR1 as SNHLY and CDR2 as FYNNEI. The CDR3 DNA sequence: TGTGCCAGCATGAAGCGCGCCGACTTGAACACTGAAGCTTTCTTT. Residues: CASMKRADLNTEAFF.

The chain links TRBV30 to TRBJ2-7, with D tentatively TRBD2 (6 bases). Germline V gives CDR1 GTSNPN, CDR2 SVGIG (reference sequence). The CDR3 spans 14 residues. Trimming shortened V by 4 bases and J by 3 bases, and 16 bases separated the two germline ends. CDR3 coding DNA: TGTGCCTGGAAGCTCGGCCTAGCGAGCTACGAGCAGTACTTC. Its protein is CAWKLGLASYEQYF.